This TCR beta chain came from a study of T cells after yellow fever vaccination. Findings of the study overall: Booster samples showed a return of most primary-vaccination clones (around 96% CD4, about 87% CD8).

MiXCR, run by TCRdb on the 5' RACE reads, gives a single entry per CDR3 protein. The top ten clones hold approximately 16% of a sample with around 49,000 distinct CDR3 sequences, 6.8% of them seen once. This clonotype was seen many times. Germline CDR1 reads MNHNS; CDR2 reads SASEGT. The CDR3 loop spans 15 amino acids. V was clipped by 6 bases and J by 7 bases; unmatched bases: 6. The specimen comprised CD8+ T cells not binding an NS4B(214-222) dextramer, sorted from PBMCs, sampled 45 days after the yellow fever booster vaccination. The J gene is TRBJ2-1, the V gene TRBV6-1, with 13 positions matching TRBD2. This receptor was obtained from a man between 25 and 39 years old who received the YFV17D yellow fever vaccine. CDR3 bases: TGTGCCAGCAGCCAGGGACTAGCGGGACGTAATGAGCAGTTCTTC. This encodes CASSQGLAGRNEQFF.